The 10 T cell receptor beta chains below were found in one sample sequenced in a study of beta chain features in type 1 diabetes. Study-wide findings and caveats: In all four CD4+ subsets, TCRB CDR3 length was significantly, moderately reduced in type 1 diabetes.

These receptors' targets are unknown. The sequenced template was cDNA made from the entire isolated RNA. TCRdb keeps only in-frame clones here, not all; method: immunoSEQ multiplex PCR. The sample holds 50,000 or so clones, around 45% seen once. The sequencing input was stem cell memory CD4+ T cells from blood. Receptors were obtained from a man aged 25-40 years with type 1 diabetes.

This chain joins TRBV7-3 and TRBJ2-3; possibly TRBD2 for D (5 bases). The CDR3 is 13 amino acids. Trimming pared 4 bases from V and 5 bases from J, leaving 10 bases between. The germline V gene encodes CDR1 SGHTA and CDR2 FQGTGA. CDR3 sequence: CASSSRTRDTQYF. DNA for the CDR3: TGTGCCAGCAGCTCAAGAACTAGAGATACGCAGTATTTT. Full variable domain (missing parts from reference TRBV7-3 and TRBJ2-3): GAGVSQTPSNKVTEKGKYVELRCDPISGHTALYWYRQSLGQGPEFLIYFQGTGAADDSGLPNDRFFAVRPEGSVSTLKIQRTERGDSAVYLCASSSRTRDTQYFGPGTRLTVL.

The rearrangement joins TRBV4-3 to TRBJ2-1; D call uncertain. The V gene lost 1 base and the J gene lost 6 bases, with 7 bases spanning the gap. The CDR3 totals 13 residues. Per the germline V gene, CDR1 is LGHNA and CDR2 is YSLEER. CDR3 sequence reads: CASSQGPINEQFF. In DNA form, the CDR3 reads TGCGCCAGCAGCCAAGGCCCTATCAATGAGCAGTTCTTC.

V and J are TRBV9 and TRBJ2-3, with D possibly TRBD2 on 6 matching bases. This CDR3 is built from 15 residues. The germline CDR1 and CDR2 sequences are SGDLS and YYNGEE. Trimming removed 4 bases at V and 1 base at J, with 13 bases between. For the CDR3, the DNA is TGTGCCAGCAGCCTACGAGCGGGTGGCACAGATACGCAGTATTTT. Its protein product is CASSLRAGGTDTQYF.

This rearrangement joins TRBV2 to TRBJ2-7; 8 bases agree with TRBD1. Looked up from germline, CDR1 is SNHLY and CDR2 is FYNNEI. V dropped 6 bases and J dropped 6; count of bases not matched to a gene: 10. This CDR3 has 14 residues. DNA of the CDR3: TGTGCCAGCAGCGGAAGGACAGGGCTGGGCGAGCAGTACTTC. The encoded protein is CASSGRTGLGEQYF.

V and J are TRBV5-4 and TRBJ2-2, with a possible D match to TRBD2 (6 bases). CDR3 length equals 18 residues. The V and J ends lost 1 base and 2 bases respectively, with 18 bases between them. CDR1 is SGHNT and CDR2 is YYREEE in the germline V gene (reference sequence). The CDR3 bases are TGTGCCAGCAGCTTGCCCCTCGGGGCTGGACTAAACACCGGGGAGCTGTTTTTT. Residues: CASSLPLGAGLNTGELFF.

This chain links TRBV29-1 with TRBJ1-1, with D possibly matching TRBD1 (6 bases). CDR1 is SQVTM and CDR2 is ANQGSEA in the germline V gene. V was cut by 1 base and J by 1 base, with 16 bases left in between. The CDR3 sequence is 16 residues long. CDR3 DNA sequence: TGCAGCGTTGAAGGAGCCCCTGCCAGGGGGAACACTGAAGCTTTCTTT. This sequence encodes CSVEGAPARGNTEAFF.

The V and J genes are TRBV28 and TRBJ1-5; no firm D call. Germline lookup yields CDR1 MDHEN and CDR2 SYDVKM. The CDR3 runs 12 residues. V was trimmed by 5 bases and J by 6 bases, leaving 8 bases between them. Written as DNA, the CDR3 is TGTGCCAGCAGTCCGGCGGCTCAGCCCCAGCATTTT. It is translated as CASSPAAQPQHF.

This clone occurred a few times. Within the sample, other DNA sequences also encode this same CDR3. The rearrangement links TRBV18 to TRBJ2-7; D unresolved. The V and J ends lost 1 base and 0 bases respectively, with 7 bases between them. The CDR3 is 14 amino acids. Germline CDR1 is KGHSH and CDR2 is LQKENI. The CDR3 nucleotides read TGTGCCAGCTCACCACAAGGCGGCTCCTACGAGCAGTACTTC. Protein sequence: CASSPQGGSYEQYF.

The table lists this clone with a few counts. This sequence joins TRBV29-1 and TRBJ1-2; maybe TRBD1 (6 bases). Germline V gene data show CDR1 as SQVTM and CDR2 as ANQGSEA. Trimming took 6 bases from V and 7 from J, leaving 18 bases between them. The CDR3 extends over 13 amino acids. The CDR3 DNA follows: TGCAGCGTCGGGGACAACTCAGGCTCTGGCTACACCTTC. This encodes CSVGDNSGSGYTF.

This clone was seen a single time. This chain joins TRBV28 and TRBJ1-2, with 8 bases identical to TRBD1. The CDR3 spans 15 residues. Germline V gene data show CDR1 as MDHEN and CDR2 as SYDVKM. V shed 4 bases and J 4 bases; nucleotides not matched to a gene: 8. The CDR3 DNA follows: TGTGCCAGCAGTTCCCCAGGGGGCGCGAGCTATGGCTACACCTTC. Its protein is CASSSPGGASYGYTF.